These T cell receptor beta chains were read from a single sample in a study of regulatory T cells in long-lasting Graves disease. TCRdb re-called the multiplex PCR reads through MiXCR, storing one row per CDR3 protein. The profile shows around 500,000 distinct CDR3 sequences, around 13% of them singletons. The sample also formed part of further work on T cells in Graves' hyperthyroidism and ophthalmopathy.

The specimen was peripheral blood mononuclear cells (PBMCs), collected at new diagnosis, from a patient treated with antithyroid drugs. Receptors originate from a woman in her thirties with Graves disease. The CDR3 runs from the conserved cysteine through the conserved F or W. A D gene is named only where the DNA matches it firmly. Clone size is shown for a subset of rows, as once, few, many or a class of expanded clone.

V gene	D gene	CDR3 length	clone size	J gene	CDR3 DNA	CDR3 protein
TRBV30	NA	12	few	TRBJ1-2	TGTGCCTACCGGACAGACTCGTATGGCTACACCTTC	CAYRTDSYGYTF
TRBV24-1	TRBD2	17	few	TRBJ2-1	TGTGCCACCAGTGATTTGAGGTTGGCTAGCGGGAGGTATGAGCAGTTCTTC	CATSDLRLASGRYEQFF
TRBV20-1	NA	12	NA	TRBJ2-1	TGCAGTGGTAGGCGGCAAGGCGATGAGCAGTTCTTC	CSGRRQGDEQFF
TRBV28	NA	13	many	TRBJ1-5	TGTGCCAGCATGGTACCCCCAGGTCAGCCCCAGCATTTT	CASMVPPGQPQHF
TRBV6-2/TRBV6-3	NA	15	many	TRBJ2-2	TGTGCCAGCAGTTACTCGAACGCTGGGACCGGGGAGCTGTTTTTT	CASSYSNAGTGELFF
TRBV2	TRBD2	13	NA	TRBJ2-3	TGTGCCAGCTGTCCAGCGGGAACGGATACGCAGTATTTT	CASCPAGTDTQYF
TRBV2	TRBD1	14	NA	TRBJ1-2	TGTGCCAGCAGTGAAGGTCGACAGGGACGCGGCTACACCTTC	CASSEGRQGRGYTF
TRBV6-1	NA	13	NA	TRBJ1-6	TGTGCCAGCGATTTGGCGGGGCATTCACCCCTCCACTTT	CASDLAGHSPLHF
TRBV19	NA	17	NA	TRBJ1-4	TGTGCCAGTAGTATGATGAAACGGATGGACCCCACTGAAAAACTGTTTTTT	CASSMMKRMDPTEKLFF
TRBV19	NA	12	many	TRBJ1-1	TGTGCCAGTAGATTCGGGAGGGCTGAAGCTTTCTTT	CASRFGRAEAFF
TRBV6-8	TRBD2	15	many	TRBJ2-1	TGTGCCAGCAGTTACAGACTAGCGGTAAACAAAGTGCAGTTCTTC	CASSYRLAVNKVQFF
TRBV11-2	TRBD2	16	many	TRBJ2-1	TGTGCCAGCAGCTTAGTATCTAGCGGGAGAGGGTATGAGCAGTTCTTC	CASSLVSSGRGYEQFF
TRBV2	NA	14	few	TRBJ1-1	TGTGCCAGCAGTGCCCAACTTATGAACACTGAAGCTTTCTTT	CASSAQLMNTEAFF
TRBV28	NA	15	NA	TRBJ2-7	TGTGCCAGCAGACATGCCGGGACGGGTCCCTACGAGCAGTACTTC	CASRHAGTGPYEQYF
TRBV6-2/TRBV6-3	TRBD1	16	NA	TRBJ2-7	TGTGCCAGCAGTGAATCGGGGACAGGGGCCTCCTACGAGCAGTACTTC	CASSESGTGASYEQYF
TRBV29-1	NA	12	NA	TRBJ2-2	TGCAGCGCCCGGGGGAACACCGGGGAGCTGTTTTTT	CSARGNTGELFF
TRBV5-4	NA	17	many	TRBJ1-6	TGTGCCAGCAGCTTTAAGGGGCCCGAGGGAGATAATTCACCCCTCCACTTT	CASSFKGPEGDNSPLHF
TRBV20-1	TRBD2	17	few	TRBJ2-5	TGCAGTGCTAGAGATCTTGAGGCTAGCGGGAGGGAAGAGACCCAGTACTTC	CSARDLEASGREETQYF
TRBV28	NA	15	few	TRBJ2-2	TGTGCCAGCAGTTTAAGGGGAGGACCTGGCGGGGAGCTGTTTTTT	CASSLRGGPGGELFF
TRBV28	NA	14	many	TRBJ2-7	TGTGCCAGCAGTTTCTCAAGACAATACAACGAGCAGTACTTC	CASSFSRQYNEQYF
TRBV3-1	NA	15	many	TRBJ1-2	TGTGCCAGCAGCCCTCGAGGGTCAATGTCCTATGGCTACACCTTC	CASSPRGSMSYGYTF
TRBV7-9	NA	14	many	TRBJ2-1	TGTGCCAGCAGCCTCAATCCCCCCAGGGATGAGCAGTTCTTC	CASSLNPPRDEQFF
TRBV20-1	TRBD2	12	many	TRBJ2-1	TGCAGTGGACTAGCGGGAGGGACAGAGCAGTTCTTC	CSGLAGGTEQFF
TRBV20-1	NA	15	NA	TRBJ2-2	TGCAGTGCGACAAGCACGGACCCGAACACCGGGGAGCTGTTTTTT	CSATSTDPNTGELFF
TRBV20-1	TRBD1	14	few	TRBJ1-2	TGCAGTGCTAGGAACTGGGACAGGGGTAATGGCTACACCTTC	CSARNWDRGNGYTF
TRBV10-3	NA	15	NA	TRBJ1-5	TGTGCCATCAGTGAGGGGGTTGGTGTTAGGCAGCCCCAGCATTTT	CAISEGVGVRQPQHF
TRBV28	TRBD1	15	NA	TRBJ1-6	TGTGCCAGCAGAGGACAGGGGGCGAAGAATTCACCCCTCCACTTT	CASRGQGAKNSPLHF
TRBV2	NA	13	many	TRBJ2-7	TGTGCCAGCAATGGAGTCGGCAGCTACGAGCAGTACTTC	CASNGVGSYEQYF
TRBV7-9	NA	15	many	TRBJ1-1	TGTGCCAGCAGCCCAGCCGGGGGCATGAACACTGAAGCTTTCTTT	CASSPAGGMNTEAFF
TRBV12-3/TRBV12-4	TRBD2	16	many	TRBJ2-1	TGTGCCAGCAGTTTAGAACTAGCGGGAGGGAGCTATGAGCAGTTCTTC	CASSLELAGGSYEQFF
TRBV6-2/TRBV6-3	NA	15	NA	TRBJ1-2	TGTGCCAGCAGTTCCTTGACAGTTACTAACTATGGCTACACCTTC	CASSSLTVTNYGYTF